This T cell receptor beta chain appears in the sequencing data of a study of blood T cell repertoires in COVID-19 (dated by TCRdb to the early 2020s). The study in broad terms: Samples covering the acute and convalescent phases of COVID-19 were provided by collaborators in the United States, Italy and Spain. The prospective study material was composed of cDNA or gDNA derived from T cells, B-cell-depleted T cells, or PBMCs. Subjects who had been exposed to COVID-19, were actively infected with it, or had recovered from it provided the deeply sampled blood TCRbeta repertoires that made up the dataset. A freely available public database, intended as a resource for researchers studying the immune response to SARS-CoV-2, is where the repertoires were released. Samples were obtained from the ongoing ImmuneRACE study (first 160 participants) and from roughly 1,300 subjects provided by 6 global collaborators. A de-identified subject ID, COVID-19 status, age in years and sex were almost always included in the sample metadata. Where available, HLA class I and class II types were obtained from metadata supplied by the sample provider rather than from assay-based typing.

The germline ends are 10 bases apart after V is trimmed by 0 bases and J by 6 bases. There are 14 amino acids in the CDR3, from cysteine to phenylalanine inclusive. The DNA shown is the 42-base CDR3, in frame from base 1. The CDR1 and CDR2 encoded by the germline V gene are SGDLS and YYNGEE. Findings and caveats that apply to the study as a whole: The quantity of clinical and demographic metadata differed by source and by participant and was supplied without curation.

TCRbeta CDR3 regions were amplified from genomic DNA using the immunoSEQ Assay, a bias-controlled multiplex PCR. On the study's bioinformatics: Within the assay, amplification of reference gene primers was used to estimate how many nucleated cells each sample contained. Sequence reads were collapsed and filtered to measure the absolute abundance of every unique TCRbeta CDR3 rearrangement. For each sample, productive Simpson clonality was calculated as the square root of Simpson's diversity index over productive rearrangements. TCRdb took this table from immuneACCESS and kept in-frame rearrangements with V and J called. Such tables lack part of the clones; where checked against another copy, unresolved V genes explain under half of the gap, and the rest is unexplained. V and J calls and clone size follow that table, whereas D and trimming were derived from the DNA. This sample comprises roughly 330,000 clones, about 90% of them detected only once. In total, the top ten clones hold around 6% of the sample.

Concerning this clone itself: No antigen is known for it. Base qualities are not recorded, but no much larger clone differs from it by a single base.

In the prospective study, participants were 18 to 89 years old, resided in about two dozen geographic areas of the United States, and were enrolled through a virtual design. To assign participants to cohorts, the prospective study relied on clinical history that participants themselves reported in a screening survey and a study questionnaire. For ImmuneRACE Cohort 3, a participant was defined as recovered based on two consecutive negative NP/OP PCR tests, clearance by a healthcare professional, or resolution of symptoms. Each participant in the prospective study had whole blood, serum and a nasopharyngeal or oropharyngeal swab collected by mobile phlebotomists. Additional blood draws and questionnaires over an approximately two-month period could optionally be provided by prospective study participants. Before DNA extraction, prospective study blood samples were shipped either frozen or at room temperature.

Sequencing was performed on PBMCs or T cells enriched from blood (not recorded which). The TCR sequence derives from a woman aged 25 to 39 who had recovered from COVID-19. The rearranged segments are TRBV9 and TRBJ1-5; the D gene lacks a confident call. The CDR3 protein sequence reads: CASSVDLGSQPQHF. The nucleotides are TGTGCCAGCAGCGTAGATTTAGGGAGTCAGCCCCAGCATTTT.